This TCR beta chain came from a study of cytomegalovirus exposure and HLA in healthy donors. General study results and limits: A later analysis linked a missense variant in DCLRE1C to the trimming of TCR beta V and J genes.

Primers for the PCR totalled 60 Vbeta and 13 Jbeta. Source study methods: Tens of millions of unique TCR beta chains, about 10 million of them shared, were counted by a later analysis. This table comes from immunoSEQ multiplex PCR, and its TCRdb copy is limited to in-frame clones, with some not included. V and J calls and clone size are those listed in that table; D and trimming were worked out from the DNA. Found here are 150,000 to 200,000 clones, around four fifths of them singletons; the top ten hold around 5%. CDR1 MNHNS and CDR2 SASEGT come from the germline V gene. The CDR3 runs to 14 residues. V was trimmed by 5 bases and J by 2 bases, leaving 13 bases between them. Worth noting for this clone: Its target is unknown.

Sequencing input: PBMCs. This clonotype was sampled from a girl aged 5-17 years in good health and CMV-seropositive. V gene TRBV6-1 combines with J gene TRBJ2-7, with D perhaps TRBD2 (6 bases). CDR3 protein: CASSPRDLAYEQYF. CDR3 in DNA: TGTGCCAGCAGTCCCCGGGACTTGGCCTACGAGCAGTACTTC.